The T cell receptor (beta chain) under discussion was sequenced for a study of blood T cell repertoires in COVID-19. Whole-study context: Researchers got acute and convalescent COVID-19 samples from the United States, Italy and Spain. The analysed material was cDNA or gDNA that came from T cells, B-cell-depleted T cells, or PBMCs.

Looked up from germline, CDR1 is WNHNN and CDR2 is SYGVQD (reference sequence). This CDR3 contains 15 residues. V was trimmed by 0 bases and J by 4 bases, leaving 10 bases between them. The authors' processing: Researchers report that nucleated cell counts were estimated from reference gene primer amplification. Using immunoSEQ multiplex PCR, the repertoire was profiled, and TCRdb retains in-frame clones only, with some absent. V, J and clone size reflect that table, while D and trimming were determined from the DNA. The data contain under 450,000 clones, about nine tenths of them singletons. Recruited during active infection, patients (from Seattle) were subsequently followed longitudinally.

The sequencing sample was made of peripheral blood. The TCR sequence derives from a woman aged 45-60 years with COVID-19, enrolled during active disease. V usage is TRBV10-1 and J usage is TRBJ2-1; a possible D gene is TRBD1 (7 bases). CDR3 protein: CASSESRGRYNEQFF. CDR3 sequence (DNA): TGCGCCAGCAGTGAGTCCAGGGGGAGGTACAATGAGCAGTTCTTC.